A single T cell receptor beta chain is shown here with its context. The data belong to a study of control samples from healthy donors and cancer patients. This CDR3 has 14 amino acids. V gave up 5 bases and J gave up 2 bases, with 10 bases separating them. Per germline, CDR1 SGHTA and CDR2 FQGTGA. Assay used: immunoSEQ multiplex PCR; TCRdb lists only in-frame clones, some missing. The repertoire holds 95,000 to 150,000 clones, with about nine tenths as singletons. The source is a man between 35 and 55 years old in good health. The sequenced material came from blood. This chain uses TRBV7-3 with TRBJ1-3; D is perhaps TRBD1 (6 bases). CDR3 protein: CASSATGPGNTIYF. CDR3 sequence (DNA): TGTGCCAGCAGCGCGACAGGCCCTGGAAACACCATATATTTT.